A selection of T cell receptor beta chains follows, all from one sample in a study of T cell clonotyping in hematopoietic cell transplantation. Profiled with immunoSEQ multiplex PCR; TCRdb holds only in-frame clones, not every one. The sample consists of about 45,000 clones, approximately 82% of them appearing once. The sequenced sample was peripheral blood mononuclear cells, obtained before stem cell transplant. The receptor set was obtained from a man in his 60s with myelodysplastic syndrome. Some clones in this sample may be carry-over from other donors' samples. CDR3s include the opening cysteine and the closing phenylalanine or tryptophan. The D gene is left open where the match is weak. Only part of the rows carry a size: once, few, many, or a class if the clone is expanded.

clone size: -; V gene: TRBV7-2; J gene: TRBJ1-2; D gene: -; CDR3 DNA: TGTGCCAGCAGCTTATACGCAGGGGAGGATGGCTACACCTTC; CDR3 protein: CASSLYAGEDGYTF
clone size: -; V gene: TRBV28; J gene: TRBJ1-1; D gene: TRBD1; CDR3 DNA: TGTGCCAGCAGTACCCGGACAGGGGCAACTGAAGCTTTCTTT; CDR3 protein: CASSTRTGATEAFF
clone size: -; V gene: TRBV5-5; J gene: TRBJ1-5; D gene: -; CDR3 DNA: TGTGCCAGCAGCTTGGTCAGCCATAGCAATCAGCCCCAGCATTTT; CDR3 protein: CASSLVSHSNQPQHF
clone size: -; V gene: TRBV9; J gene: TRBJ2-7; D gene: -; CDR3 DNA: TGTGCCAGCAGCGTAGATCTGCTACGGGAGCAGTACTTC; CDR3 protein: CASSVDLLREQYF
clone size: -; V gene: TRBV30; J gene: TRBJ1-1; D gene: -; CDR3 DNA: TGTGCCTGGATGACAGGCAGAACTGAAGCTTTCTTT; CDR3 protein: CAWMTGRTEAFF
clone size: once; V gene: TRBV27; J gene: TRBJ1-1; D gene: -; CDR3 DNA: TGTGCCAGCAGTTTCTACGGCACTGAAGCTTTCTTT; CDR3 protein: CASSFYGTEAFF
clone size: -; V gene: TRBV27; J gene: TRBJ1-2; D gene: -; CDR3 DNA: TGTGCCAGCACCCCAAATTGGCGAGCTAACTATGGCTACACCTTC; CDR3 protein: CASTPNWRANYGYTF
clone size: once; V gene: TRBV19; J gene: TRBJ1-1; D gene: -; CDR3 DNA: TGTGCCAGTAGTATTACAGGTCTGAACACTGAAGCTTTCTTT; CDR3 protein: CASSITGLNTEAFF
clone size: -; V gene: TRBV5-6; J gene: TRBJ2-3; D gene: -; CDR3 DNA: TGTGCCAGCAGCTTGGTCGGCGGGGCGCGCACAGATACGCAGTATTTT; CDR3 protein: CASSLVGGARTDTQYF
clone size: -; V gene: TRBV16; J gene: TRBJ2-5; D gene: -; CDR3 DNA: TGTGCCAGCAGCCAACGAAGCGCAGAGACCCAGTACTTC; CDR3 protein: CASSQRSAETQYF
clone size: -; V gene: TRBV5-6; J gene: TRBJ2-1; D gene: -; CDR3 DNA: TGTGCCAGCAATCCCCTGGACTCTCGTAATGAGCAGTTCTTC; CDR3 protein: CASNPLDSRNEQFF
clone size: -; V gene: TRBV19; J gene: TRBJ1-1; D gene: -; CDR3 DNA: TGTGCCAGTAGTAGACAGAACACTGAAGCTTTCTTT; CDR3 protein: CASSRQNTEAFF
clone size: -; V gene: TRBV7-2; J gene: TRBJ2-3; D gene: TRBD1; CDR3 DNA: TGTGCCAGCAGCTCGGACAGGGGGCGGGATACGCAGTATTTT; CDR3 protein: CASSSDRGRDTQYF
clone size: -; V gene: TRBV7-2; J gene: TRBJ2-1; D gene: -; CDR3 DNA: TGTGCCAGCAGCTTAGCTGGACGTGAGCAGTTCTTC; CDR3 protein: CASSLAGREQFF
clone size: -; V gene: TRBV7-6; J gene: TRBJ1-5; D gene: TRBD1; CDR3 DNA: TGTGCCAGCAGCTTATCGGGACAGGGAGATCAGCCCCAGCATTTT; CDR3 protein: CASSLSGQGDQPQHF
clone size: -; V gene: TRBV6-5; J gene: TRBJ1-1; D gene: TRBD1; CDR3 DNA: TGTGCCAGCATTCGGACAGGGGATTTTGCTGAAGCTTTCTTT; CDR3 protein: CASIRTGDFAEAFF
clone size: -; V gene: TRBV29-1; J gene: TRBJ2-1; D gene: -; CDR3 DNA: TGCAGCGGTCGCTGGGGCTCCTACAATGAGCAGTTCTTC; CDR3 protein: CSGRWGSYNEQFF
clone size: -; V gene: TRBV6-1; J gene: TRBJ1-2; D gene: -; CDR3 DNA: TGTGCCAGCAGTGAAACCCGGGCAGTCCGTCACGCTGGCTACACCTTC; CDR3 protein: CASSETRAVRHAGYTF
clone size: once; V gene: TRBV5-1; J gene: TRBJ1-1; D gene: -; CDR3 DNA: TGCGCCAGCAAAGAGGGTTTGAACACTGAAGCTTTCTTT; CDR3 protein: CASKEGLNTEAFF
clone size: -; V gene: TRBV28; J gene: TRBJ2-6; D gene: -; CDR3 DNA: TGTGCCAGCAGCCCCGTCGGGACCGGGGCCAACGTCCTGACTTTC; CDR3 protein: CASSPVGTGANVLTF
clone size: -; V gene: TRBV6-5; J gene: TRBJ2-1; D gene: TRBD2; CDR3 DNA: TGTGCCAGCAGACCGGGACTAGCGGACAATGAGCAGTTCTTC; CDR3 protein: CASRPGLADNEQFF
clone size: once; V gene: TRBV7-2; J gene: TRBJ2-7; D gene: -; CDR3 DNA: TGTGCCAGCAGCTTAGTAAGTCGGGTTTACGAGCAGTACTTC; CDR3 protein: CASSLVSRVYEQYF
clone size: few; V gene: TRBV6-1; J gene: TRBJ1-2; D gene: -; CDR3 DNA: TGTGCCAGCAGCCTGACAGAGAACTATGGCTACACCTTC; CDR3 protein: CASSLTENYGYTF
clone size: -; V gene: TRBV4-2; J gene: TRBJ2-1; D gene: TRBD2; CDR3 DNA: TGTGCCAGCAGCCAAGCGACTAGCGGGGATTACAATGAGCAGTTCTTC; CDR3 protein: CASSQATSGDYNEQFF
clone size: -; V gene: TRBV6-5; J gene: TRBJ2-7; D gene: TRBD1; CDR3 DNA: TGTGCCAGCAGTTACGGGGACAGGGGCTACGAGCAGTACTTC; CDR3 protein: CASSYGDRGYEQYF
clone size: once; V gene: TRBV28; J gene: TRBJ1-2; D gene: TRBD1; CDR3 DNA: TGTGCCAGCACTGACAGGGGGCGTGATAACTATGGCTACACCTTC; CDR3 protein: CASTDRGRDNYGYTF
clone size: -; V gene: TRBV7-2; J gene: TRBJ2-7; D gene: TRBD1; CDR3 DNA: TGTGCCAGCAGCTTTACAGGGGGTGGCGAGCAGTACTTC; CDR3 protein: CASSFTGGGEQYF
clone size: -; V gene: TRBV9; J gene: TRBJ1-1; D gene: -; CDR3 DNA: TGTGCCAGCAGCGTAGGACAGCCGTGGACTGAAGCTTTCTTT; CDR3 protein: CASSVGQPWTEAFF
clone size: -; V gene: TRBV30; J gene: TRBJ1-1; D gene: -; CDR3 DNA: TGTGCCTGGATCCCCGGGACAAAAAACACTGAAGCTTTCTTT; CDR3 protein: CAWIPGTKNTEAFF
clone size: few; V gene: TRBV10-3; J gene: TRBJ1-5; D gene: -; CDR3 DNA: TGTGCCATCAGAGGAGGAAGGGGACAGCCCCAGCATTTT; CDR3 protein: CAIRGGRGQPQHF
clone size: -; V gene: TRBV29-1; J gene: TRBJ2-3; D gene: TRBD1; CDR3 DNA: TGCAGCGCCCAGACAGGGGACGGCACAGATACGCAGTATTTT; CDR3 protein: CSAQTGDGTDTQYF
clone size: -; V gene: TRBV28; J gene: TRBJ1-2; D gene: -; CDR3 DNA: TGTGCCAGCAGTTTAATCGGCTATGGCTACACCTTC; CDR3 protein: CASSLIGYGYTF
clone size: once; V gene: TRBV7-2; J gene: TRBJ2-3; D gene: -; CDR3 DNA: TGTGCCAGCAGCCCCTTAAGGAAAGAGTATTTT; CDR3 protein: CASSPLRKEYF
clone size: -; V gene: TRBV5-1; J gene: TRBJ2-7; D gene: -; CDR3 DNA: TGCGCCAGCAGCTTGGCCCCACCCGGGGAGCAGTACTTC; CDR3 protein: CASSLAPPGEQYF
clone size: -; V gene: TRBV7-9; J gene: TRBJ2-7; D gene: TRBD2; CDR3 DNA: TGTGCCAGCAGCTTACTCCTGGGGGGGGCCTACGAGCAGTACTTC; CDR3 protein: CASSLLLGGAYEQYF
clone size: -; V gene: TRBV7-9; J gene: TRBJ2-4; D gene: -; CDR3 DNA: TGTGCCACCGAGTCCCAGGACCTAGCCAAAAACATTCAGTACTTC; CDR3 protein: CATESQDLAKNIQYF
clone size: -; V gene: TRBV10-3; J gene: TRBJ2-3; D gene: TRBD1; CDR3 DNA: TGTGCCATCAGTGAGCCCGGGACAGGGGGAATAGATACGCAGTATTTT; CDR3 protein: CAISEPGTGGIDTQYF
clone size: once; V gene: TRBV30; J gene: TRBJ1-1; D gene: -; CDR3 DNA: TGTGCCTGGAGTGTACAGATTGAAGCTTTCTTT; CDR3 protein: CAWSVQIEAFF
clone size: few; V gene: TRBV30; J gene: TRBJ2-5; D gene: TRBD2; CDR3 DNA: TGTGCCTGGAGTGCCGCGACCGCCGGGAGGAAAGAGACCCAGTACTTC; CDR3 protein: CAWSAATAGRKETQYF
clone size: -; V gene: TRBV7-9; J gene: TRBJ1-1; D gene: TRBD1; CDR3 DNA: TGTGCCAGCAGCGCTACCACAGGGGGCACTGAAGCTTTCTTT; CDR3 protein: CASSATTGGTEAFF
clone size: -; V gene: TRBV10-3; J gene: TRBJ1-6; D gene: TRBD1; CDR3 DNA: TGTGCCATCACCCTAGACAGGGAGAATTCACCCCTCCACTTT; CDR3 protein: CAITLDRENSPLHF
clone size: -; V gene: TRBV9; J gene: TRBJ2-1; D gene: TRBD2; CDR3 DNA: TGTGCCAGCACGCCCCCGGTTGGCCGAGGACTAGCGGGGGGGGAGCAGTTCTTC; CDR3 protein: CASTPPVGRGLAGGEQFF
clone size: few; V gene: TRBV4-2; J gene: TRBJ1-5; D gene: -; CDR3 DNA: TGTGCCAGCAGCCAAGACAGCCAGCCCCAGCATTTT; CDR3 protein: CASSQDSQPQHF
clone size: -; V gene: TRBV10-1; J gene: TRBJ1-1; D gene: -; CDR3 DNA: TGCGCCAGCCGCGCTTTGTGGAACACTGAAGCTTTCTTT; CDR3 protein: CASRALWNTEAFF
clone size: -; V gene: TRBV11-2; J gene: TRBJ1-4; D gene: -; CDR3 DNA: TGTGCCAGCAGCCAGAAGGCAGGCGAAAAACTGTTTTTT; CDR3 protein: CASSQKAGEKLFF
clone size: -; V gene: TRBV7-6; J gene: TRBJ1-5; D gene: -; CDR3 DNA: TGTGCCAGCAGCTTACAGGGACAGCCCCAGCATTTT; CDR3 protein: CASSLQGQPQHF
clone size: -; V gene: TRBV6-5; J gene: TRBJ1-2; D gene: TRBD1; CDR3 DNA: TGTGCCAGCGTGGCGGGACAGGGGACCTATGGCTACACCTTC; CDR3 protein: CASVAGQGTYGYTF
clone size: -; V gene: TRBV4-3; J gene: TRBJ1-4; D gene: -; CDR3 DNA: TGCGCCAGCAGCCAAGATGGTCTGGGCTTGTTGGACAAACTGTTTTTT; CDR3 protein: CASSQDGLGLLDKLFF
clone size: once; V gene: TRBV7-9; J gene: TRBJ2-2; D gene: TRBD1; CDR3 DNA: TGTGCCAGCAGCTTTACAGGGGACACCGGGGAGCTGTTTTTT; CDR3 protein: CASSFTGDTGELFF
clone size: -; V gene: TRBV7-2; J gene: TRBJ2-1; D gene: -; CDR3 DNA: TGCGCCAGCAGCCACCTTGGGAGGGGGCACCACAATGAGCAGTTCTTC; CDR3 protein: CASSHLGRGHHNEQFF
clone size: -; V gene: TRBV11-2; J gene: TRBJ2-5; D gene: -; CDR3 DNA: TGTGCCAGCAGCTTAGCCCCCTCGGGCCAAGAGACCCAGTACTTC; CDR3 protein: CASSLAPSGQETQYF
clone size: -; V gene: TRBV6-5; J gene: TRBJ1-5; D gene: -; CDR3 DNA: TGTGCCAGCAGAAAACAGGGTATCCCCAATCAGCCCCAGCATTTT; CDR3 protein: CASRKQGIPNQPQHF
clone size: -; V gene: TRBV29-1; J gene: TRBJ1-5; D gene: -; CDR3 DNA: TGCAGCGTTAACTTTGGGGGGACCAATCAGCCCCAGCATTTT; CDR3 protein: CSVNFGGTNQPQHF
clone size: -; V gene: TRBV6-5; J gene: TRBJ1-1; D gene: -; CDR3 DNA: TGTGCCAGCAGTTACGGTTGGGGCACTGAAGCTTTCTTT; CDR3 protein: CASSYGWGTEAFF